The entry below describes one T cell receptor beta chain. Its antigen is currently not known. Base qualities were left out, and no much larger clone turns up one base away. For CDR1 and CDR2, the germline V gene lists SGHTA and FQGNSA. Counted from cysteine to phenylalanine, this CDR3 has 12 amino acids. Only the CDR3 part of the read is kept: 36 bases, read in frame from the first base. Relative to germline, V is 4 bases shorter and J is 10 bases shorter, with 8 bases between their ends. This sample was taken from a study of post-analysis software for immune sequencing data (dated by TCRdb to the mid-2010s). Turning to the overall study: Relapsing-remitting, secondary progressive and progressive-relapsing multiple sclerosis were recorded as disease courses, and subtype annotation was lacking for some patients. The patient repertoires were set against around ten previously published healthy control repertoires from donors whose ages ranged from roughly 6 to 27 years. A subset of samples was prepared in parallel using single-end sample barcoding, then pooled and co-amplified after Illumina adapter ligation.

Receptor amplification or capture employed PCR. Data came from an Illumina HiSeq 2500. To reduce PCR and sequencing biases, unique molecular identifiers were incorporated into the TCR beta cDNA libraries. Roughly 0.5 million cDNA molecules were obtained per 1 to 10 million input T cells, so each molecule approximated one T cell. The patient libraries were prepared and sequenced using the same protocol as the earlier healthy control dataset. Within a given batch, samples were prepared together, multiplexed and sequenced on the same HiSeq lane. As for the authors' bioinformatics: Raw barcoded reads were processed with MIGEC, discarding single-read molecular identifier groups before consensus assembly and CDR3 extraction. Clonotype tables were post-analysed with VDJtools, and diversity was normalized by down-sampling all datasets to the smallest sample size. To correct batch-related cross-sample contamination, repertoire overlap clustering matched CDR3 amino acid sequences but not nucleotide sequences. Using fastp at Q25 and MiXCR, TCRdb reprocessed the public reads and kept productive beta chains. Rows matching on CDR3 protein sequence are summarized as one entry with the most common DNA and genes. For this entry, the V and J calls and clone size follow TCRdb and not the study's own pipeline. The sample table records hundreds of thousands of distinct CDR3 sequences; less than 35% of these occur just once. The ten most abundant clones make up 0.5% to 0.6% of the sample.

To demonstrate the VDJtools post-analysis software, the study profiled TCR beta repertoires from the peripheral blood of 10 to 15 young patients with multiple sclerosis. Multiple sclerosis patients were children and adolescents aged roughly 6 to 15 years. General study outcomes and caveats: When samples were clustered directly using the F measure, samples prepared in the same batch co-clustered strongly, which prompted a batch-effect correction. Normalized Chao1 diversity was significantly lower in multiple sclerosis patients than controls, suggesting substantial peripheral T-cell clonal expansion. Patients showed significantly higher frequencies than controls for a handful of TRBV segments, among them TRBV5-6, TRBV5-1 and TRBV20-1. The control group was slightly older than the multiple sclerosis patient group.

The V and J segments used are TRBV7-2 and TRBJ1-6; the D gene is unclear. Sequencing input: blood. This sequence originates from a girl between 5 and 17 years old with multiple sclerosis. The CDR3 is CASSWPGSPLHF. The base sequence is TGTGCCAGCAGCTGGCCTGGGTCACCCCTCCACTTT.